A single T cell receptor beta chain is shown here with its context. This specimen belongs to a study of cytomegalovirus exposure and HLA in healthy donors. 60 Vbeta and 13 Jbeta primers were used in PCR. TCRdb keeps only in-frame clones here, not all; method: immunoSEQ multiplex PCR. Its table records 70,000 to 100,000 clones. There are 18 residues in the CDR3. CDR1 is SGDLS and CDR2 is YYNGEE in the germline V gene. J lost 1 base, V lost 2 bases, and 9 bases had no gene match. The TCR was taken from a girl aged 5-17 years in good health and CMV-seropositive. The rearrangement links TRBV9 to TRBJ2-6; 7 nucleotides match TRBD1. The sequencing sample was made of PBMCs. CDR3 region: CASSVGQEALSGANVLTF. The CDR3 DNA reads TGTGCCAGCAGCGTTGGACAGGAGGCCCTTTCTGGGGCCAACGTCCTGACTTTC.